The 2 T cell receptor beta chains below come from one sample, sequenced in a study of long-term antiretroviral therapy in people with HIV. A v3.0 immunoSEQ assay was performed at survey level. The assay was immunoSEQ multiplex PCR, and TCRdb's table has in-frame clones only and misses some. The sample yields about 21,000 clones, approximately 86% seen once. This sample comprised unsorted PBMCs, obtained at the start of antiretroviral therapy. All receptors come from a man aged 50 or older with HIV.

This clone was detected once. V and J are TRBV11-2 and TRBJ1-2; maybe TRBD1 (5 bases). The CDR3 runs to 15 residues. The V gene's germline CDR1 is SGHAT and CDR2 FQNNGV. V shed 0 bases and J shed 5 bases, with 13 bases lying between them. CDR3 protein: CASSLDNRRAYGYTF. The CDR3 nucleotides read TGTGCCAGCAGCTTAGATAACAGGCGGGCTTATGGCTACACCTTC.

The genes are TRBV19 and TRBJ2-7, with D possibly called TRBD1 or TRBD2 (5 bases each). V was pared by 3 bases and J by 0 bases, with 21 bases between. The CDR3 is made up of 18 amino acids. Germline assignment: CDR1 LNHDA and CDR2 SQIVND (reference sequence). CDR3 sequence (DNA): TGTGCCAGTAGTATTTCCGCGGACCGGGGCCAGAACTCCTACGAGCAGTACTTC. It is translated as CASSISADRGQNSYEQYF. The whole variable domain, filled in from reference TRBV19 and TRBJ2-7, reads DGGITQSPKYLFRKEGQNVTLSCEQNLNHDAMYWYRQDPGQGLRLIYYSQIVNDFQKGDIAEGYSVSREKKESFPLTVTSAQKNPTAFYLCASSISADRGQNSYEQYFGPGTRLTVT.